The rows below give T cell receptor beta chains drawn from one sample of a study of blood T cell repertoires in COVID-19. The assay was immunoSEQ multiplex PCR, and TCRdb's table has in-frame clones only and misses some. The table shows roughly 280,000 clones, with more than 75% occurring only once. Sequenced material: peripheral blood. These TCRs come from a man in his forties or fifties with active or convalescent COVID-19. CDR3s include the opening cysteine and the closing phenylalanine or tryptophan. A D gene is named only where the DNA matches it firmly. A clone size is listed for some rows: how often the clone was seen (once, few, many), or a class if it is expanded.

d_call j_call clone_size v_call cdr3_nt cdr3_aa
NA TRBJ2-2 NA TRBV5-5 TGTGCCAGCAGCGGGGGGACCGGGGAGCTGTTTTTT CASSGGTGELFF
NA TRBJ2-1 NA TRBV6-5 TGTGCCAGCAGTTACGGGGCCCTAAGGTTGGGTGAGCAGTTCTTC CASSYGALRLGEQFF
NA TRBJ2-7 NA TRBV19 TGTGCCAGTAGTGACCGGGACGGGGGATCCTACGAGCAGTACTTC CASSDRDGGSYEQYF
NA TRBJ1-6 once TRBV18 TGTGCCAGCTCACCAACCCGCGGCGGTCAGTCACCCCTCCACTTT CASSPTRGGQSPLHF
NA TRBJ1-3 NA TRBV7-9 TGTGCCAGCAGCTCCCAGGGGGGAAACACCATATATTTT CASSSQGGNTIYF
TRBD1 TRBJ1-5 NA TRBV6-5 TGTGCCAGCAGGGGGACAGGGAGGGATCAGCCCCAGCATTTT CASRGTGRDQPQHF
NA TRBJ1-5 few TRBV2 TGTGCCAGCAGTGAAACCCCCGACAGCGCCTATCAGCCCCAGCATTTT CASSETPDSAYQPQHF
TRBD2 TRBJ2-1 NA TRBV5-1 TGCGCCAGCAGCACCCGGGGAGCGGGAGGAGGCAATGAGCAGTTCTTC CASSTRGAGGGNEQFF
NA TRBJ1-6 few TRBV18 TGTGCCAGCTCACCACCGTTGCAGGGTTCTTCACCCCTCCACTTT CASSPPLQGSSPLHF
NA TRBJ1-6 NA TRBV11-3 TGTGCCAGCAGCTTAGACAGCTCCTATAATTCACCCCTCCACTTT CASSLDSSYNSPLHF
NA TRBJ1-2 NA TRBV6-1 TGTGCCAGCAGTGAAGACCCCGACTTGGGCTATGGCTACACCTTC CASSEDPDLGYGYTF
NA TRBJ1-1 NA TRBV7-3 TGTGCCAGCACCTCTGGCCCAAACACTGAAGCTTTCTTT CASTSGPNTEAFF
NA TRBJ2-7 NA TRBV28 TGTGCCAGCAGTTCCCCCAGGGTTGACGAGCAGTACTTC CASSSPRVDEQYF
TRBD1 TRBJ2-7 NA TRBV13 TGTGCCAGCAGCTTTGGGGACAGGGGGCCCGGGGTCTACGAGCAGTACTTC CASSFGDRGPGVYEQYF
NA TRBJ2-1 few TRBV4-1 TGCGCCAGCAGCCAAGAAATTGGACTTTCCTACAATGAGCAGTTCTTC CASSQEIGLSYNEQFF
NA TRBJ1-3 NA TRBV20-1 TGCAGTGCCGCCGGGAACACCATATATTTT CSAAGNTIYF
NA TRBJ2-1 NA TRBV5-4 TGTGCCAGCAGTCCCTTCTCGGACTACTACAATGAGCAGTTCTTC CASSPFSDYYNEQFF
NA TRBJ1-3 NA TRBV5-1 TGCGCCAGCACCCGGGACATCGGAAACACCATATATTTT CASTRDIGNTIYF
TRBD1 TRBJ1-2 NA TRBV27 TGTGCCAGCAGTTCCGGGACAGGAGGCTATGGCTACACCTTC CASSSGTGGYGYTF
NA TRBJ1-6 NA TRBV9 TGTGCCAGCAGCGACGGACAGTTCCATAATTCACCCCTCCACTTT CASSDGQFHNSPLHF
TRBD1 TRBJ1-4 NA TRBV5-6 TGTGCCAGCAGCACCCCGGGACAGGGGCCCGGAAAACTGTTTTTT CASSTPGQGPGKLFF
TRBD1 TRBJ1-5 NA TRBV18 TGTGCCAGCTCACCAGGGGGACAGGACAATCAGCCCCAGCATTTT CASSPGGQDNQPQHF
NA TRBJ1-6 NA TRBV7-2 TGTGCCAGCAGCTTAGCGACAGTTTCACCCCTCCACTTT CASSLATVSPLHF
NA TRBJ1-3 NA TRBV9 TGTGCCAGCAGCGTAGACACAGCTCACACCATATATTTT CASSVDTAHTIYF
TRBD2 TRBJ2-5 NA TRBV7-9 TGTGCCAGCAGCTTAGTAGCGGGGGACGAGACCCAGTACTTC CASSLVAGDETQYF
NA TRBJ1-5 NA TRBV9 TGTGCCAGCAGCGTAGGGGGAGGAGATCAGCCCCAGCATTTT CASSVGGGDQPQHF
TRBD2 TRBJ2-1 NA TRBV27 TGTGCCAGCGGGACTAGCGGTAATGAGCAGTTCTTC CASGTSGNEQFF
TRBD2 TRBJ2-1 NA TRBV29-1 TGCAGCGCCTGGACTAGCGGAAGAAACAATGAGCAGTTCTTC CSAWTSGRNNEQFF
TRBD2 TRBJ2-2 NA TRBV27 TGTGCCAGCAGTTTCTTAGCGGGGGGGCCCACCGGGGAGCTGTTTTTT CASSFLAGGPTGELFF
NA TRBJ2-7 NA TRBV10-3 TGTGCCATCAGTGAGTCGGGACGGGAGTACGAGCAGTACTTC CAISESGREYEQYF
TRBD1 TRBJ2-3 NA TRBV5-1 TGCGCCAGCAGCTTGGCCAGGGACAGGGGCACAGATACGCAGTATTTT CASSLARDRGTDTQYF
NA TRBJ1-4 NA TRBV5-1 TGCGCCAGCAGTGAGGAAAATGAAAAACTGTTTTTT CASSEENEKLFF
TRBD1 TRBJ1-4 NA TRBV24-1 TGTGCCACCAGTGATTCCGGGACAGGGGATGAAAAACTGTTTTTT CATSDSGTGDEKLFF
TRBD1 TRBJ2-1 NA TRBV5-5 TGTGCCAGCAGCCTCGGGGACAGACTGAGCTCTTACAATGAGCAGTTCTTC CASSLGDRLSSYNEQFF
NA TRBJ2-5 once TRBV18 TGTGCCAGCTCACCACCGACAGGCACTTCCGAGACCCAGTACTTC CASSPPTGTSETQYF
TRBD2 TRBJ2-7 NA TRBV5-4 TGTGCCAGCAGCCCATGGACTAGCGGGAGCTACGAGCAGTACTTC CASSPWTSGSYEQYF
NA TRBJ1-6 NA TRBV11-3 TGTGCCAGCAGCTTAGCTGGGAGCTCCTATAATTCACCCCTCCACTTT CASSLAGSSYNSPLHF
TRBD1 TRBJ1-1 NA TRBV28 TGTGCCAGCAGGGGGACAGAGAACACTGAAGCTTTCTTT CASRGTENTEAFF
NA TRBJ2-7 NA TRBV6-6 TGTGCCAGCAGTCTCGGACAGTACGAGCAGTACTTC CASSLGQYEQYF
NA TRBJ1-6 NA TRBV2 TGTGCCAGCAGTGTAAAGAGGGAAAACTCACCCCTCCACTTT CASSVKRENSPLHF
TRBD2 TRBJ2-7 NA TRBV7-8 TGTGCCAGCAGCTTAGGTACGGGAGGCAACGAGCAGTACTTC CASSLGTGGNEQYF
TRBD2 TRBJ2-3 NA TRBV3-1/TRBV3-2 TGTGCCAGCAGCCCCCTAGCGGGAGTTAGTACAGATACGCAGTATTTT CASSPLAGVSTDTQYF
NA TRBJ1-5 NA TRBV19 TGTGCCAGTATCCCGGGGGGGACGGCCGAAACCCCCCAGCATTTT CASIPGGTAETPQHF
NA TRBJ2-7 NA TRBV19 TGTGCCAGTAGTATATACCCCCCCGCCTACAGGGCCGGGACTAAATACCACGAGCAGTACTTC CASSIYPPAYRAGTKYHEQYF
NA TRBJ1-2 NA TRBV6-5 TGTGCCAGCAACTCGTGGGAGGGGAACTATGGCTACACCTTC CASNSWEGNYGYTF
NA TRBJ1-4 once TRBV7-2 TGTGCCAGCAGCTCCTCCAAGGGGGTAGCTGAAAAACTGTTTTTT CASSSSKGVAEKLFF
TRBD1 TRBJ2-7 NA TRBV10-3 TGTGCCATCAGTGGGACAGGGGAATCCTACGAGCAGTACTTC CAISGTGESYEQYF
TRBD1 TRBJ1-2 NA TRBV28 TGTGCCAGCAGTTCCACCCGGACAGGGGACGGCTACACCTTC CASSSTRTGDGYTF
TRBD2 TRBJ2-7 NA TRBV19 TGTGCCAGTAGTATGGGAGCGGGAGCTTGGTACGAGCAGTACTTC CASSMGAGAWYEQYF
NA TRBJ1-6 NA TRBV27 TGTGCCAGCAGTTACGAACAGGGACCTTCCTATAATTCACCCCTCCACTTT CASSYEQGPSYNSPLHF
NA TRBJ1-5 NA TRBV30 TGTGCCTGGAGTGTAACAGGATCTCAGGGGTCCCAGCATTTT CAWSVTGSQGSQHF